A selection of T cell receptor beta chains follows, all from one sample in a study of T cell repertoires in cytomegalovirus infection. MiXCR, applied by TCRdb to the reads, yields one record per CDR3 protein. The data contain more than 400,000 distinct CDR3 sequences, around 27% of them singletons. Material: PBMCs. The source is a human donor in good health (CMV status not recorded). Some clones in this sample may be carry-over from other donors' samples. Both conserved end residues are part of each CDR3. Fields, in order: clone size, D gene, V gene, J gene, CDR3 DNA, CDR3 protein. D genes are given only for firm matches. The size entry is marked missing in some rows and otherwise reads once, few, many or a size class.

clone_size: NA
d_call: NA
v_call: TRBV19
j_call: TRBJ1-5
cdr3_nt: TGTGCCAGTAGTATGGCCCGGAGGGAGGGCCAGCCCCAGCATTTT
cdr3_aa: CASSMARREGQPQHF

clone_size: NA
d_call: NA
v_call: TRBV7-2
j_call: TRBJ2-2
cdr3_nt: TGTGCCAGCAGCTTAAGATGGGGGGCTGGGACCGGGGAGCTGTTTTTT
cdr3_aa: CASSLRWGAGTGELFF

clone_size: NA
d_call: TRBD1
v_call: TRBV29-1
j_call: TRBJ2-1
cdr3_nt: TGCAGCGGGAGGGACAGGGGGGTGTGGAATGAGCAGTTCTTC
cdr3_aa: CSGRDRGVWNEQFF

clone_size: NA
d_call: TRBD1
v_call: TRBV4-3
j_call: TRBJ2-7
cdr3_nt: TGCGCCAGCAGCATTGGACAGGGGGCTGTACACGAGCAGTACTTC
cdr3_aa: CASSIGQGAVHEQYF

clone_size: NA
d_call: NA
v_call: TRBV5-4
j_call: TRBJ1-1
cdr3_nt: TGTGCCAGCAGCTGGGGTAGGGGGGGTTGGACTGAAGCTTTCTTT
cdr3_aa: CASSWGRGGWTEAFF

clone_size: NA
d_call: NA
v_call: TRBV12-3/TRBV12-4
j_call: TRBJ1-6
cdr3_nt: TGTGCCAGCAGTTTAAATCGCAGGAATTCACCCCTCCACTTT
cdr3_aa: CASSLNRRNSPLHF

clone_size: NA
d_call: NA
v_call: TRBV20-1
j_call: TRBJ2-1
cdr3_nt: TGCAGTGCTAGAGATTGGTTGGGGATGGATGAGCAGTTCTTC
cdr3_aa: CSARDWLGMDEQFF

clone_size: few
d_call: TRBD2
v_call: TRBV6-1
j_call: TRBJ2-4
cdr3_nt: TGTGCCAGCAGTGAAAGCGGGGGCTTCGCCAAAAACATTCAGTACTTC
cdr3_aa: CASSESGGFAKNIQYF

clone_size: NA
d_call: NA
v_call: TRBV9
j_call: TRBJ2-7
cdr3_nt: TGTGCCAGCAGCGTAGCTTGGGGGGTCGACTACGAGCAGTACTTC
cdr3_aa: CASSVAWGVDYEQYF

clone_size: once
d_call: NA
v_call: TRBV11-3
j_call: TRBJ2-2
cdr3_nt: TGTGCCAGCAGCCGCGGGGGCCAAGGGACGAACACCGGGGAGCTGTTTTTT
cdr3_aa: CASSRGGQGTNTGELFF

clone_size: NA
d_call: NA
v_call: TRBV7-2
j_call: TRBJ1-1
cdr3_nt: TGTGCCAGCAGCTTAGTACAGGGCATTTTAAGGTACACTGAAGCTTTCTTT
cdr3_aa: CASSLVQGILRYTEAFF

clone_size: few
d_call: TRBD1
v_call: TRBV11-1
j_call: TRBJ2-1
cdr3_nt: TGTGCCAGCAGCTCTAGACAGGGCTTGAGTGGCAATGAGCAGTTCTTC
cdr3_aa: CASSSRQGLSGNEQFF

clone_size: NA
d_call: TRBD1
v_call: TRBV12-3/TRBV12-4
j_call: TRBJ1-3
cdr3_nt: TGTGCCAGCAGGAGAAGACAGGGGAGCTCTGGAAACACCATATATTTT
cdr3_aa: CASRRRQGSSGNTIYF

clone_size: NA
d_call: NA
v_call: TRBV24-1
j_call: TRBJ1-1
cdr3_nt: TGTGCCACCAGTGATTATCCGGGCACTGAAGCTTTCTTT
cdr3_aa: CATSDYPGTEAFF

clone_size: NA
d_call: NA
v_call: TRBV5-1
j_call: TRBJ1-6
cdr3_nt: TGCGCCAGCAGCTTGGGACAGACCGAGGGGTCACCCCTCCACTTT
cdr3_aa: CASSLGQTEGSPLHF

clone_size: NA
d_call: NA
v_call: TRBV20-1
j_call: TRBJ2-5
cdr3_nt: TGCAGTGCTAGCAGGACCTTCCTAGAGACCCAGTACTTC
cdr3_aa: CSASRTFLETQYF

clone_size: few
d_call: TRBD2
v_call: TRBV19
j_call: TRBJ2-7
cdr3_nt: TGTGCCAGTAGTACCGGGACTAGCGGGAAGTACGAGCAGTACTTC
cdr3_aa: CASSTGTSGKYEQYF

clone_size: few
d_call: TRBD2
v_call: TRBV28
j_call: TRBJ2-7
cdr3_nt: TGTGCCAGCAGTCCCAGCGGGGGGTTCGAGCAGTACTTC
cdr3_aa: CASSPSGGFEQYF

clone_size: NA
d_call: NA
v_call: TRBV4-1
j_call: TRBJ1-2
cdr3_nt: TGCGCCAGCAGCGCCGGCGGGCTGACTAACTATGGCTACACCTTC
cdr3_aa: CASSAGGLTNYGYTF

clone_size: few
d_call: NA
v_call: TRBV7-2
j_call: TRBJ2-3
cdr3_nt: TGTGCCAGCAGCCATACACGGGGCTTCGCCCCGCACACAGATACGCAGTATTTT
cdr3_aa: CASSHTRGFAPHTDTQYF

clone_size: NA
d_call: NA
v_call: TRBV7-9
j_call: TRBJ2-2
cdr3_nt: TGTGCCAGCAGCTTAAGTACGGGACCGAACACCGGGGAGCTGTTTTTT
cdr3_aa: CASSLSTGPNTGELFF

clone_size: many
d_call: NA
v_call: TRBV7-2
j_call: TRBJ1-1
cdr3_nt: TGTGCCAGCAGCTTAAACGGGGGGGACACTGAAGCTTTCTTT
cdr3_aa: CASSLNGGDTEAFF

clone_size: few
d_call: TRBD2
v_call: TRBV7-2
j_call: TRBJ2-7
cdr3_nt: TGTGCCAGCACCTCCGGTCTAGCGGGGACCGATCAGTACTTC
cdr3_aa: CASTSGLAGTDQYF

clone_size: many
d_call: NA
v_call: TRBV7-2
j_call: TRBJ2-7
cdr3_nt: TGTGCCAGCGGCCAAACAGGACAGCCAAAAAACTACGAGCAGTACTTC
cdr3_aa: CASGQTGQPKNYEQYF

clone_size: NA
d_call: TRBD1
v_call: TRBV7-8
j_call: TRBJ2-5
cdr3_nt: TGTGCCAGCAGCTCTACAGGGGCCCCCCAAGAGACCCAGTACTTC
cdr3_aa: CASSSTGAPQETQYF

clone_size: few
d_call: TRBD1
v_call: TRBV18
j_call: TRBJ1-2
cdr3_nt: TGTGCCAGCTCACCGGGACAGGGAAGTGATGGCTACACCTTC
cdr3_aa: CASSPGQGSDGYTF

clone_size: many
d_call: NA
v_call: TRBV12-5
j_call: TRBJ2-3
cdr3_nt: TGTGCTAGTGGAGGGGGAACAGATACGCAGTATTTT
cdr3_aa: CASGGGTDTQYF

clone_size: many
d_call: NA
v_call: TRBV7-2
j_call: TRBJ2-5
cdr3_nt: TGTGCCAGCAGCTTATGGGGCGGAAAAGAGACCCAGTACTTC
cdr3_aa: CASSLWGGKETQYF

clone_size: NA
d_call: TRBD2
v_call: TRBV23-1
j_call: TRBJ2-1
cdr3_nt: TGCGCCAGCAGTCAATCGAGGGCCCGCTATCAAAGGACTAGCGGGAGCTACAATGAGCAGTTCTTC
cdr3_aa: CASSQSRARYQRTSGSYNEQFF

clone_size: NA
d_call: NA
v_call: TRBV6-5
j_call: TRBJ2-5
cdr3_nt: TGTGCCACCACTACGTACCGGGACCAAGGCCGGGAGACCCAGTACTTC
cdr3_aa: CATTTYRDQGRETQYF

clone_size: NA
d_call: TRBD2
v_call: TRBV19
j_call: TRBJ2-1
cdr3_nt: TGTGCCAGTAGTATATCTAGCGGGAGCCTGAATGAGCAGTTCTTC
cdr3_aa: CASSISSGSLNEQFF

clone_size: many
d_call: TRBD2
v_call: TRBV7-2
j_call: TRBJ2-3
cdr3_nt: TGTGCCAGCAGCTTAGTCGCGGGAGCCCTAACAGATACGCAGTATTTT
cdr3_aa: CASSLVAGALTDTQYF

clone_size: few
d_call: NA
v_call: TRBV20-1
j_call: TRBJ1-1
cdr3_nt: TGCAGTGCTAGACCGCCGGGAAGGAACACTGAAGCTTTCTTT
cdr3_aa: CSARPPGRNTEAFF

clone_size: many
d_call: TRBD2
v_call: TRBV7-2
j_call: TRBJ2-5
cdr3_nt: TGTGCCAGCAGCTTAGCTAGCGGGAGGGGGGAAGAGACCCAGTACTTC
cdr3_aa: CASSLASGRGEETQYF

clone_size: few
d_call: NA
v_call: TRBV28
j_call: TRBJ1-2
cdr3_nt: TGTGCCAGCAGACGACACGGGACGGACTATGGCTACACCTTC
cdr3_aa: CASRRHGTDYGYTF

clone_size: NA
d_call: NA
v_call: TRBV7-9
j_call: TRBJ1-2
cdr3_nt: TGTGCCAGCAGCTTGGGGTTCAACTATGGCTACACCTTC
cdr3_aa: CASSLGFNYGYTF

clone_size: few
d_call: TRBD1
v_call: TRBV7-2
j_call: TRBJ1-2
cdr3_nt: TGTGCCAGCAGCTTCGACGAGTTTCGACAGGGCGGAGGCGGCTACACCTTC
cdr3_aa: CASSFDEFRQGGGGYTF

clone_size: NA
d_call: TRBD2
v_call: TRBV7-2
j_call: TRBJ2-1
cdr3_nt: TGTGCCAGCAGCTCTAGAGGGGGGACTAGTTACAATGAGCAGTTCTTC
cdr3_aa: CASSSRGGTSYNEQFF

clone_size: NA
d_call: NA
v_call: TRBV5-4
j_call: TRBJ2-1
cdr3_nt: TGTGCCAGCAGTCCGCACTCTAGCGCCAATGAGCAGTTCTTC
cdr3_aa: CASSPHSSANEQFF

clone_size: NA
d_call: NA
v_call: TRBV6-2/TRBV6-3
j_call: TRBJ2-7
cdr3_nt: TGTGCCAGCAGCAACCCGGGGGCGGGAGAGCGCGAGCAGTACTTC
cdr3_aa: CASSNPGAGEREQYF

clone_size: NA
d_call: TRBD2
v_call: TRBV12-3/TRBV12-4
j_call: TRBJ2-5
cdr3_nt: TGTGCCAGCAGCCGTGGCCTGGACGGGGAGGGGACCCAGTACTTC
cdr3_aa: CASSRGLDGEGTQYF

clone_size: NA
d_call: NA
v_call: TRBV3-1
j_call: TRBJ1-4
cdr3_nt: TGTGCCAGCAGCCGAGCAGGGAGGCTTAAAGAAAAACTGTTTTTT
cdr3_aa: CASSRAGRLKEKLFF

clone_size: many
d_call: TRBD2
v_call: TRBV12-3/TRBV12-4
j_call: TRBJ2-5
cdr3_nt: TGTGCCAGCAGTTTTATAGCGGGAGGGGAGACCCAGTACTTC
cdr3_aa: CASSFIAGGETQYF

clone_size: many
d_call: NA
v_call: TRBV28
j_call: TRBJ2-7
cdr3_nt: TGTGCCAGCAGTTTGAGCGGGTCCGAGCAGTACTTC
cdr3_aa: CASSLSGSEQYF

clone_size: few
d_call: NA
v_call: TRBV27
j_call: TRBJ2-4
cdr3_nt: TGTGCCAGCAGTTCGAAAACCGACAGTGCTTTAATTGCCAAAAACATTCAGTACTTC
cdr3_aa: CASSSKTDSALIAKNIQYF

clone_size: NA
d_call: TRBD1
v_call: TRBV9
j_call: TRBJ2-5
cdr3_nt: TGTGCCAGCAGCCCGAGACAGGGGTGGCAAGAGACCCAGTACTTC
cdr3_aa: CASSPRQGWQETQYF

clone_size: NA
d_call: NA
v_call: TRBV11-3
j_call: TRBJ1-2
cdr3_nt: TGTGCCAGCAGCTCCTATAGGGGGGATGGCTACACCTTC
cdr3_aa: CASSSYRGDGYTF

clone_size: few
d_call: NA
v_call: TRBV29-1
j_call: TRBJ2-1
cdr3_nt: TGCAGCGTCCGACACAACAGGGATTTTGAGCAGTTCTTC
cdr3_aa: CSVRHNRDFEQFF